This TCR beta chain was identified during a study of blood T cell repertoires in COVID-19. The Seattle patients joined while their infection was active and were tracked longitudinally afterward. The V and J ends lost 10 bases and 6 bases, in that order; junction bases with no gene match: 7. Germline V lookup: CDR1 MNHEY, CDR2 SVGAGI. This CDR3 is 13 amino acids long. Authors' processing steps: Estimation of nucleated cell counts was performed using reference gene primer amplification. Assay: immunoSEQ multiplex PCR; the TCRdb copy retains only in-frame clones and omits some. V and J calls and clone size come straight from that table; D and trimming were deduced from the DNA. This table has approximately 500,000 clones, 85% to 90% appearing once.

This receptor was obtained from a woman aged 50 to 65 with COVID-19, enrolled during active disease. The genes are TRBV6-5 and TRBJ2-1; the match to TRBD2 covers 9 bases. Sample: peripheral blood. The CDR3: CAIRPAGGNEQFF. CDR3 nucleotides: TGTGCCATTAGGCCAGCGGGGGGCAATGAGCAGTTCTTC.